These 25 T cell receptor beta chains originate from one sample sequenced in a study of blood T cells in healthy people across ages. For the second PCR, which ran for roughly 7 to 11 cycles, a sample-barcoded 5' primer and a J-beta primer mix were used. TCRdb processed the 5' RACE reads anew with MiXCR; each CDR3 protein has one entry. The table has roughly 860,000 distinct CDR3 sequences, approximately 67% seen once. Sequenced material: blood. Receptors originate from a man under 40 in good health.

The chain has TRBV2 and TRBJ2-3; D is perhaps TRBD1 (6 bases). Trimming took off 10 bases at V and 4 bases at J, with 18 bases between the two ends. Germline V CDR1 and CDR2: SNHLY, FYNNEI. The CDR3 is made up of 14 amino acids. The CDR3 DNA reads TGTGCCACCGGACTTTTGGGGGCCCCAGATACGCAGTATTTT. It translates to CATGLLGAPDTQYF. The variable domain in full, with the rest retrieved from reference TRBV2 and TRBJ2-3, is EPEVTQTPSHQVTQMGQEVILRCVPISNHLYFYWYRQILGQKVEFLVSFYNNEISEKSEIFDDQFSVERPDGSNFTLKIRSTKLEDSAMYFCATGLLGAPDTQYFGPGTRLTVL.

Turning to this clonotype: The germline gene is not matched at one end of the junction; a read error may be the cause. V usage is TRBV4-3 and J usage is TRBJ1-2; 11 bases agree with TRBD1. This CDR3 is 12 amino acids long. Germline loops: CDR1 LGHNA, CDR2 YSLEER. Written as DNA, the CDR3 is TGCGCCAGCAGCCAAGGGACAGGGGGCTGCACCTTC. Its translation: CASSQGTGGCTF.

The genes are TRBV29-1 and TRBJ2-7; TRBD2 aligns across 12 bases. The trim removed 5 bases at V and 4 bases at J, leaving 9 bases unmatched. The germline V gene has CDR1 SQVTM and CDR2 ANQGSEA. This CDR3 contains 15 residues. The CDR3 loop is CSVILASGGAYEQYF. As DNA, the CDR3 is TGCAGCGTTATACTCGCTAGCGGGGGGGCATACGAGCAGTACTTC.

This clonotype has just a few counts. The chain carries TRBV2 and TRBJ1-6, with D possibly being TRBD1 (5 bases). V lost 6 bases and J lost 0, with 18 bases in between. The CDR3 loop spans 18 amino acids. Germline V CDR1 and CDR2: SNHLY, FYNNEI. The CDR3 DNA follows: TGTGCCAGCAGATCCGGGACGGAACTGTCCTCCTATAATTCACCCCTCCACTTT. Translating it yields CASRSGTELSSYNSPLHF.

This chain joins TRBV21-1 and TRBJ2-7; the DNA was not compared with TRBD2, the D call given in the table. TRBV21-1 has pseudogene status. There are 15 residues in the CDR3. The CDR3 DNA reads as TGTGCCAGCAGCAAGCCTAAGACTAGGGCCTACGAGCAGTACTTC. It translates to CASSKPKTRAYEQYF.

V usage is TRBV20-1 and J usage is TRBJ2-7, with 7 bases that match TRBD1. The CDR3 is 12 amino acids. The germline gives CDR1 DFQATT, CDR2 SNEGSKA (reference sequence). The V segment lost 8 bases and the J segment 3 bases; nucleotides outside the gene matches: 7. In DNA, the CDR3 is TGCAGTACTATGCCAGGGGGCTACGAGCAGTACTTC. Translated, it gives CSTMPGGYEQYF.

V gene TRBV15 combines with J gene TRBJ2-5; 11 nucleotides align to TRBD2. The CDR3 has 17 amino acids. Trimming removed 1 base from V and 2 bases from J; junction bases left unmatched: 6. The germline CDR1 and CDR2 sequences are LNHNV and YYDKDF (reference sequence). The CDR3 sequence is CATSRVPSGGFQETQYF. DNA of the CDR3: TGTGCCACCAGCAGAGTGCCTAGCGGGGGGTTTCAAGAGACCCAGTACTTC.

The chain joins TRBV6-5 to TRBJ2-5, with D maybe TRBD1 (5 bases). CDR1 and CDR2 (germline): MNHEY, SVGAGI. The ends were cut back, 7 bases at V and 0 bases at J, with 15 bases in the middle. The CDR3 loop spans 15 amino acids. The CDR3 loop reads CASTRISGNQETQYF. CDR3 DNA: TGTGCCAGCACCAGAATCTCAGGGAACCAAGAGACCCAGTACTTC.

CDR3 DNA sequence: TGTGCCAGCAGCCCGCCCGGGACAACTGGGGCCAACGTCCTGACTTTC. It encodes CASSPPGTTGANVLTF. V is TRBV11-3 and J is TRBJ2-6, with D maybe TRBD1 (6 bases). V lost 5 bases and J lost 2, with 13 bases in between. The CDR3 is 16 residues long. Germline V gene data show CDR1 as SGHNT and CDR2 as YENEEA.

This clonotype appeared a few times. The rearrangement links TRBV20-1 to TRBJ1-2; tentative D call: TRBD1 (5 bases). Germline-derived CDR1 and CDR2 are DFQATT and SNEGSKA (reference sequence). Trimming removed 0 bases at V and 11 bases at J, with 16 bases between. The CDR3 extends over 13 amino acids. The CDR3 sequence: CSARDRDWGAYTF. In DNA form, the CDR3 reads TGCAGTGCTAGAGATCGGGACTGGGGCGCTTACACCTTC.

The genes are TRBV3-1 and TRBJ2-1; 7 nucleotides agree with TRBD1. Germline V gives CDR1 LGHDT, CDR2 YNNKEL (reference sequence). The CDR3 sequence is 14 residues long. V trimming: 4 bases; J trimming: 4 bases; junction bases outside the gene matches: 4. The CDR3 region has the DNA TGTGCCAGCAGCCCGACAGGGCAATACAATGAGCAGTTCTTC. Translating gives CASSPTGQYNEQFF.

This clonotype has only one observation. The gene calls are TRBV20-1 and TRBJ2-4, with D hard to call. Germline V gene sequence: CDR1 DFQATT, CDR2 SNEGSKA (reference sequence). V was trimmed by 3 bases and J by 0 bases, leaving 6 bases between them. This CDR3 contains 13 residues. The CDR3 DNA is TGCAGTGCTAGTTTGGAAGCCAAAAACATTCAGTACTTC. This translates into CSASLEAKNIQYF.

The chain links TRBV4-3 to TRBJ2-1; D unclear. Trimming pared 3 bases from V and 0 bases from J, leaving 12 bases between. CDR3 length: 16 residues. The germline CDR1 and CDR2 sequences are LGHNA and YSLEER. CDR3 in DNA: TGCGCCAGCAGCCAGGAACGGTGGAGCTCCTACAATGAGCAGTTCTTC. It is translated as CASSQERWSSYNEQFF.

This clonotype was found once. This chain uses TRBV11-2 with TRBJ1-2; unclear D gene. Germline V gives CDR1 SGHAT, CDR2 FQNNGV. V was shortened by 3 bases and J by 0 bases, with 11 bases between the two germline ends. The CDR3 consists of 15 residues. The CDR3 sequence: CASSLGSEANYGYTF. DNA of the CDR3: TGTGCCAGCAGCTTGGGCTCAGAGGCTAACTATGGCTACACCTTC. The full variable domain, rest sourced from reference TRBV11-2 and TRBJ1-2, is EAGVAQSPRYKIIEKRQSVAFWCNPISGHATLYWYQQILGQGPKLLIQFQNNGVVDDSQLPKDRFSAERLKGVDSTLKIQPAKLEDSAVYLCASSLGSEANYGYTFGSGTRLTVV.

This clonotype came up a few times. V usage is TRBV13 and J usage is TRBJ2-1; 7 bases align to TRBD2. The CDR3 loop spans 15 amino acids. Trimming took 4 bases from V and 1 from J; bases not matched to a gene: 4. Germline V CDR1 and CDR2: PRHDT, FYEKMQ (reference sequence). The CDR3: CASSSSGASYNEQFF. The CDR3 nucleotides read TGTGCCAGCAGCTCCAGCGGGGCTTCCTACAATGAGCAGTTCTTC.

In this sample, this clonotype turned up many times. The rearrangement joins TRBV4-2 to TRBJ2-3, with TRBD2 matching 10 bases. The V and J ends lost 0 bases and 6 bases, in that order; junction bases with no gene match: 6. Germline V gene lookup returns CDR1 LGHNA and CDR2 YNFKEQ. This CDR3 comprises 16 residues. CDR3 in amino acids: CASSQEVSGGFDTQYF. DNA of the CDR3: TGTGCCAGCAGCCAAGAGGTTAGCGGGGGGTTTGATACGCAGTATTTT.

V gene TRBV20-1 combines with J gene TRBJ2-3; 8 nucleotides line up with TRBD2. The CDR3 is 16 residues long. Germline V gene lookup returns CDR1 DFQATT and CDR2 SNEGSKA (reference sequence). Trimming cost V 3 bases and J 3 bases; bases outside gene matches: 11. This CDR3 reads CSASRGGTSGTDTQYF. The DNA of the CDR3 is TGCAGTGCTAGCCGGGGGGGGACTAGTGGGACAGATACGCAGTATTTT.

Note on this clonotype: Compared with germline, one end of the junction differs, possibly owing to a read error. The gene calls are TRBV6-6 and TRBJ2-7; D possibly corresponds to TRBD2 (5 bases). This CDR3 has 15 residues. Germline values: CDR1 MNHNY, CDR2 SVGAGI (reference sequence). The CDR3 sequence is CASNYSSSAVNEQYF. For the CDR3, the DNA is TGTGCCAGCAATTACTCGAGTAGCGCTGTCAACGAGCAGTACTTC.

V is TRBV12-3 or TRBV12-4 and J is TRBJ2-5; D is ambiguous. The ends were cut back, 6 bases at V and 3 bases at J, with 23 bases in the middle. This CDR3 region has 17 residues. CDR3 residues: CASRPPGFSAVEETQYF. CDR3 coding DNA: TGTGCCAGCAGACCCCCAGGCTTCTCAGCCGTCGAAGAGACCCAGTACTTC.

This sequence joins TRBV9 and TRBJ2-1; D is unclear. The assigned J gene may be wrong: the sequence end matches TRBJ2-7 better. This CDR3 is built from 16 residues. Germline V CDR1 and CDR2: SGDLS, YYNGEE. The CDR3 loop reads CASSEGRADPHYEQYF. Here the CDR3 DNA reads TGTGCCAGCAGCGAGGGAAGGGCGGACCCGCACTACGAGCAGTACTTC.

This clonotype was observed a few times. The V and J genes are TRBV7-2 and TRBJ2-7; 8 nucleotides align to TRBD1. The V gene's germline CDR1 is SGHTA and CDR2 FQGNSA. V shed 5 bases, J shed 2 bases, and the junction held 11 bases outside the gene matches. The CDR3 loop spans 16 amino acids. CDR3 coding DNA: TGTGCCAGCAGCCGAGTCTCGGGACAGGAGACCTACGAGCAGTACTTC. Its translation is CASSRVSGQETYEQYF.

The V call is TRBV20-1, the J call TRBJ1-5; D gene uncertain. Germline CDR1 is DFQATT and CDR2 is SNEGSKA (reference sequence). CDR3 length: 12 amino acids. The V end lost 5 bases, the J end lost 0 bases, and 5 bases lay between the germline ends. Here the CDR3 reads CSAHNSNQPQHF. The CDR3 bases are TGCAGTGCTCATAATAGCAATCAGCCCCAGCATTTT.

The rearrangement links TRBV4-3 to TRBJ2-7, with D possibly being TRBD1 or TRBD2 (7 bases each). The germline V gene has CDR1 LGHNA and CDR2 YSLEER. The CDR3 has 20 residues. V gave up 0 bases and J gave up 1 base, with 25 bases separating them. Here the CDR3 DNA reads TGCGCCAGCAGCCAAGATGCAGGGGGGCAGGGGCCTAGCGGATCCTACGAGCAGTACTTC. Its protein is CASSQDAGGQGPSGSYEQYF.

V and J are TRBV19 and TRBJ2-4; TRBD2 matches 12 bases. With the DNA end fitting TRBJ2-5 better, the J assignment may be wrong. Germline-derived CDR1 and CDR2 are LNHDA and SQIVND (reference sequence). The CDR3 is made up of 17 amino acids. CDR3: CASTDTALAGGQETQYF. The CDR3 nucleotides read TGTGCCAGTACCGATACGGCACTAGCGGGGGGCCAAGAGACCCAGTACTTC.

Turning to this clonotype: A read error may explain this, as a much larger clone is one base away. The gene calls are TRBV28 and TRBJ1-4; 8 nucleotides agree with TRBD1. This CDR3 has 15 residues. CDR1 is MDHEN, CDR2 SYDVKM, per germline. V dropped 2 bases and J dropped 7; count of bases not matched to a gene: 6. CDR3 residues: CASSLPDRGAEKLFF. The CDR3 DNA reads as TGTGCCAGCAGTTTACCAGACAGGGGAGCTGAAAAACTGTTTTTT.